Frequency places the clone carrying this T cell receptor (beta chain) as medium-sized. The source of the sample is a study of T cell clusters in autoimmune cytopenias. TRB was amplified from about 270 ng of peripheral blood genomic DNA per sample. TRB was amplified by touch-down multiplex PCR, primer pools A and B combined. TCRdb re-called the multiplex PCR reads, yielding one record per CDR3 amino acid sequence without DNA. This sample's clone table lists some 15,000 distinct CDR3 sequences. The CDR3 extends over 14 amino acids. The germline V gene encodes CDR1 LNHDA and CDR2 SQIVND (reference sequence). These data also featured in a second study, about T cell repertoires in aging, cancer and after chemotherapy. Per that study: Clear clonal overlap appeared across healthy donor samples taken over several months to years.

The sample was peripheral blood. The gene calls are TRBV19 and TRBJ2-3; with no DNA, the TCRdb D assignment of TRBD1 cannot be verified. This sequence originates from a human donor in good health. CDR3 loop: CASSRQANTDTQYF.